A selection of T cell receptor beta chains follows, all from one sample in a study of cytotoxic CD8 clonotypes in ibrutinib-treated CLL. Sequencing was performed with immunoSEQ multiplex PCR; in TCRdb, only in-frame clones are kept and a portion is missing. The sample has about 130,000 clones; 76% are singletons. This specimen consisted of PBMCs, obtained after 24 months of ibrutinib treatment. These receptors all come from a human donor with chronic lymphocytic leukemia. CDR3s include the opening cysteine and the closing phenylalanine or tryptophan. A D gene is named only where the DNA matches it firmly. Not every row has a clone size; where given, it reads once, few, many or a size class.

CDR3 | DNA | J | D | size | V
CSVGGPNQPQHF | TGCAGCGTTGGGGGACCAAATCAGCCCCAGCATTTT | TRBJ1-5 | . | many | TRBV29-1
CASSLGQGLMNTEAFF | TGCGCCAGCAGCTTGGGGCAGGGCCTCATGAACACTGAAGCTTTCTTT | TRBJ1-1 | . | . | TRBV5-1
CASSPGQTSYEQYF | TGTGCCAGCAGCCCCGGACAGACCTCCTACGAGCAGTACTTC | TRBJ2-7 | . | . | TRBV6-6
CASSSGTGFGKLFF | TGTGCCAGCAGCTCGGGGACAGGGTTTGGAAAACTGTTTTTT | TRBJ1-4 | TRBD1 | . | TRBV7-3
CASSPPGPQETQYF | TGTGCCAGCTCACCCCCGGGGCCCCAAGAGACCCAGTACTTC | TRBJ2-5 | . | few | TRBV18
CAWSAAGGPGSPLHF | TGTGCCTGGAGCGCAGCCGGGGGGCCGGGGTCACCCCTCCACTTT | TRBJ1-6 | . | few | TRBV30
CASSLAVEQFF | TGCGCCAGCAGCTTGGCGGTTGAGCAGTTCTTC | TRBJ2-1 | . | . | TRBV5-1
CASSYSPAVIHEQYF | TGTGCCAGCAGTTACTCCCCGGCAGTGATCCACGAGCAGTACTTC | TRBJ2-7 | . | . | TRBV6-5
CASGLVLRAREGPNEQFF | TGTGCTAGTGGTTTGGTACTGAGAGCGCGGGAGGGCCCCAATGAGCAGTTCTTC | TRBJ2-1 | TRBD2 | . | TRBV12-5
CASRDHGYTF | TGTGCCAGCAGGGACCATGGCTACACCTTC | TRBJ1-2 | . | . | TRBV2
CASSLMGLAGNEQFF | TGTGCCAGCAGCTTAATGGGACTAGCTGGGAATGAGCAGTTCTTC | TRBJ2-1 | TRBD2 | . | TRBV7-3
CASSQATSGNGDEQFF | TGTGCCAGCAGCCAAGCGACTAGCGGGAATGGTGATGAGCAGTTCTTC | TRBJ2-1 | TRBD2 | . | TRBV4-2
CASSLARGTEAFF | TGTGCCAGCAGCTTAGCCCGGGGGACTGAAGCTTTCTTT | TRBJ1-1 | . | . | TRBV7-2
CASSRDRVSLEQYF | TGTGCCAGCAGCCGTGACAGGGTTTCGTTGGAGCAGTACTTC | TRBJ2-7 | TRBD1 | once | TRBV7-2
CAGGGTTGELFF | TGTGCCGGGGGCGGAACGACCGGGGAGCTGTTTTTT | TRBJ2-2 | . | . | TRBV4-2
CASSVALGPYEQYF | TGTGCCAGCAGCGTAGCCCTTGGCCCCTACGAGCAGTACTTC | TRBJ2-7 | . | . | TRBV9
CASRGSDTGELFF | TGCGCCAGCCGGGGGTCGGACACCGGGGAGCTGTTTTTT | TRBJ2-2 | . | . | TRBV5-1
CASSSGSTTEAFF | TGTGCCAGCAGCTCAGGGTCGACCACTGAAGCTTTCTTT | TRBJ1-1 | . | . | TRBV7-9
CASSVDNSYNEQFF | TGTGCCAGCAGCGTAGACAATTCCTACAATGAGCAGTTCTTC | TRBJ2-1 | . | . | TRBV9
CASSRRDRGLRGYTF | TGTGCCAGCAGCCGGCGGGACAGGGGGCTCCGTGGCTACACCTTC | TRBJ1-2 | TRBD1 | few | TRBV7-3
CASSWGDRIPENGYTF | TGCGCCAGCAGCTGGGGGGACCGAATACCCGAAAATGGCTACACCTTC | TRBJ1-2 | . | . | TRBV5-1
CASSQLDNSYNEQFF | TGTGCCAGCAGCCAATTGGATAACTCCTACAATGAGCAGTTCTTC | TRBJ2-1 | . | . | TRBV14
CASTRTEPSGANVLTF | TGTGCCAGCACCCGGACGGAACCCTCTGGGGCCAACGTCCTGACTTTC | TRBJ2-6 | . | . | TRBV11-2
CASSEALGAGELFF | TGTGCCAGCAGTGAAGCGCTGGGGGCCGGGGAGCTGTTTTTT | TRBJ2-2 | . | . | TRBV2
CASSQDRGWRNYGYTF | TGCGCCAGCAGCCAAGATCGCGGGTGGAGGAACTATGGCTACACCTTC | TRBJ1-2 | . | . | TRBV4-3
CASSILAPTPNTEAFF | TGTGCCAGTAGTATCTTGGCCCCAACCCCGAACACTGAAGCTTTCTTT | TRBJ1-1 | . | . | TRBV19
CASSLGALQPQHF | TGTGCCAGCAGCTTAGGCGCCCTTCAGCCCCAGCATTTT | TRBJ1-5 | . | . | TRBV7-9
CASSLGQGEQYF | TGTGCCAGCAGTTTAGGGCAGGGCGAGCAGTACTTC | TRBJ2-7 | . | . | TRBV28
CASSQTQGLNSPLHF | TGTGCCAGCTCACAAACACAGGGGCTTAATTCACCCCTCCACTTT | TRBJ1-6 | TRBD1 | . | TRBV18
CASSSPGDTPRGYGYTF | TGTGCCAGCAGTTCCCCGGGGGACACCCCACGGGGGTATGGCTACACCTTC | TRBJ1-2 | . | . | TRBV28
CASSSQGGTEAFF | TGTGCCAGCAGCTCCCAGGGGGGGACTGAAGCTTTCTTT | TRBJ1-1 | TRBD1 | . | TRBV7-2
CASSLGRDRETQYF | TGTGCCAGCAGCTTGGGACGGGACAGGGAGACCCAGTACTTC | TRBJ2-5 | TRBD1 | . | TRBV5-4
CSVDMREWSYTF | TGCAGCGTTGATATGAGGGAATGGAGCTACACCTTC | TRBJ1-2 | . | few | TRBV29-1
CASSYPGGPNTGELFF | TGTGCCAGCAGTTACCCCGGGGGACCGAACACCGGGGAGCTGTTTTTT | TRBJ2-2 | . | many | TRBV6-5
CASSLGGVNNEQFF | TGTGCCAGCAGCTTAGGGGGCGTCAACAATGAGCAGTTCTTC | TRBJ2-1 | . | . | TRBV7-3
CASSESVGYVYGYTF | TGTGCCAGCAGTGAGTCGGTGGGCTATGTCTATGGCTACACCTTC | TRBJ1-2 | . | . | TRBV2
CASSLAGLAEPYNEQFF | TGTGCCAGCAGCTTGGCAGGACTAGCGGAACCCTACAATGAGCAGTTCTTC | TRBJ2-1 | TRBD2 | . | TRBV5-4
CASSQQGGSTEAFF | TGTGCCAGCAGCCAACAGGGAGGTAGCACTGAAGCTTTCTTT | TRBJ1-1 | . | . | TRBV4-2
CASSPNGQTTNEKLFF | TGTGCCAGCAGCCCAAACGGACAGACAACTAATGAAAAACTGTTTTTT | TRBJ1-4 | . | . | TRBV7-9
CASSAGQAGEKLFF | TGTGCCAGCAGCGCGGGACAGGCAGGAGAAAAACTGTTTTTT | TRBJ1-4 | TRBD1 | . | TRBV7-9
CASNLGSGSWAYEQYF | TGCGCCAGCAACCTGGGTAGCGGGAGTTGGGCCTACGAGCAGTACTTC | TRBJ2-7 | TRBD2 | . | TRBV5-1
CASSELGAGGRSSYNEQFF | TGCGCCAGCAGTGAGTTAGGAGCGGGGGGCCGCTCCTCCTACAATGAGCAGTTCTTC | TRBJ2-1 | TRBD2 | . | TRBV10-1
CASSPFQGSDEQYF | TGTGCCAGCTCACCGTTCCAGGGGTCCGACGAGCAGTACTTC | TRBJ2-7 | . | . | TRBV18
CSARTGREQYF | TGCAGTGCCAGGACCGGGCGAGAGCAGTACTTC | TRBJ2-7 | . | . | TRBV20-1
CASSPRISNQPQHF | TGTGCCAGCAGTCCCCGAATTAGCAATCAGCCCCAGCATTTT | TRBJ1-5 | . | . | TRBV28
CASRGGQAMGGYTF | TGTGCCAGCAGAGGCGGACAGGCAATGGGAGGCTACACCTTC | TRBJ1-2 | TRBD1 | many | TRBV27
CAISEVQGAEGYTF | TGTGCCATCAGTGAGGTACAGGGGGCGGAGGGCTACACCTTC | TRBJ1-2 | TRBD1 | . | TRBV10-3
CASSFGGGVGGSNQPQHF | TGTGCCAGCAGTTTTGGCGGGGGAGTCGGGGGTAGCAATCAGCCCCAGCATTTT | TRBJ1-5 | . | . | TRBV28
CSASGGGPEAFF | TGCAGCGCGAGTGGGGGGGGCCCTGAAGCTTTCTTT | TRBJ1-1 | . | . | TRBV29-1
CASSLSGGYNEQFF | TGCGCCAGCAGCTTGAGCGGGGGCTACAATGAGCAGTTCTTC | TRBJ2-1 | TRBD2 | . | TRBV5-1
CASRLTGTSGSGELFF | TGTGCCAGCAGACTTACCGGGACTAGCGGGAGCGGGGAGCTGTTTTTT | TRBJ2-2 | TRBD2 | . | TRBV28
CASSPDGGAGNTIYF | TGTGCCAGCAGTCCGGATGGAGGGGCTGGAAACACCATATATTTT | TRBJ1-3 | . | . | TRBV6-5
CATPGVNTGELFF | TGTGCCACTCCCGGGGTGAACACCGGGGAGCTGTTTTTT | TRBJ2-2 | . | . | TRBV28
CATTAPGLAGGGEQFF | TGTGCCACCACCGCCCCGGGACTAGCGGGAGGTGGTGAGCAGTTCTTC | TRBJ2-1 | TRBD2 | once | TRBV15
CASSRRDRPDTQYF | TGTGCCAGCAGCCGCCGGGACAGGCCAGATACGCAGTATTTT | TRBJ2-3 | TRBD1 | . | TRBV5-5